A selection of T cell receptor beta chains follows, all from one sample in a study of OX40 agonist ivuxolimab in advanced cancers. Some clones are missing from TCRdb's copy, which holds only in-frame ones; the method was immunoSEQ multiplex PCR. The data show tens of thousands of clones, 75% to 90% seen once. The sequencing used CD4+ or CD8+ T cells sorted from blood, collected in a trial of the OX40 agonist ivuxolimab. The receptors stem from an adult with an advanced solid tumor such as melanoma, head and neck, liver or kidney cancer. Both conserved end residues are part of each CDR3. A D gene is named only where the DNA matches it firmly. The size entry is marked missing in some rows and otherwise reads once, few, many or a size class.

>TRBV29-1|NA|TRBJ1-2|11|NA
CSVDGVEGYTF
TGCAGCGTTGATGGCGTCGAGGGCTACACCTTC
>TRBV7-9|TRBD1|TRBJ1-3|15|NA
CASSLQGARGNTIYF
TGTGCCAGCAGCTTACAGGGGGCGCGAGGAAACACCATATATTTT
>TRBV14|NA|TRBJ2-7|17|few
CASSPLGGHPTPYEQYF
TGTGCCAGCAGCCCCCTGGGGGGGCACCCTACCCCGTACGAGCAGTACTTC
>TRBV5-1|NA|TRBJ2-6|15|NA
CASSLPVSGANVLTF
TGCGCCAGCAGCCTGCCGGTATCTGGGGCCAACGTCCTGACTTTC
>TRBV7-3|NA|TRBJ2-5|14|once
CASSWNRDQETQYF
TGTGCCAGCAGCTGGAACAGGGACCAAGAGACCCAGTACTTC
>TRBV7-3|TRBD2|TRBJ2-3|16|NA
CASSLHGAGVGDTQYF
TGTGCCAGCAGCTTACACGGAGCGGGAGTCGGAGATACGCAGTATTTT
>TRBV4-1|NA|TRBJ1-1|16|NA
CASSHGKGSVGTEAFF
TGCGCCAGCAGCCACGGGAAGGGGTCCGTGGGCACTGAAGCTTTCTTT
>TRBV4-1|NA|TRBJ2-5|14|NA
CASSQEREFETQYF
TGCGCCAGCAGCCAAGAAAGGGAGTTTGAGACCCAGTACTTC
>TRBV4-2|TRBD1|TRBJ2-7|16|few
CASSQDSLTGIYEQYF
TGTGCCAGCAGCCAAGATTCCCTGACAGGGATCTACGAGCAGTACTTC
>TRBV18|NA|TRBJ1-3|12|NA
CASSPQENTIYF
TGTGCCAGCTCACCCCAGGAGAACACCATATATTTT
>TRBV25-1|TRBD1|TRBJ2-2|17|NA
CASSATPGQENTGELFF
TGTGCCAGCAGTGCCACACCAGGACAGGAGAACACCGGGGAGCTGTTTTTT
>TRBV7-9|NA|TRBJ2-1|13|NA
CASSLIQGNEQFF
TGTGCCAGCAGCTTAATCCAAGGGAATGAGCAGTTCTTC
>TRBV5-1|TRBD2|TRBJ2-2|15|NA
CASSTRTSGPGELFF
TGCGCCAGCAGCACCAGGACTAGCGGGCCCGGGGAGCTGTTTTTT
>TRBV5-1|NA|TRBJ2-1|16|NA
CAGSLIVPPSENEQFF
TGCGCCGGCAGCTTGATTGTGCCACCCTCGGAGAATGAGCAGTTCTTC
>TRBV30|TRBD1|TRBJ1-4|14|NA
CAWNPGTGNEKLFF
TGTGCCTGGAATCCAGGGACAGGGAATGAAAAACTGTTTTTT
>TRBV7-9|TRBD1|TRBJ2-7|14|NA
CASSFQGAISEQYF
TGTGCCAGCAGCTTTCAGGGGGCGATCAGCGAGCAGTACTTC
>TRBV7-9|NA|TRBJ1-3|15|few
CASSLEALTGNTIYF
TGTGCCAGCAGCTTAGAAGCCCTGACTGGAAACACCATATATTTT
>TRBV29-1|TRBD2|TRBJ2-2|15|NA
CSVTGTSGITGELFF
TGCAGCGTGACCGGGACTAGCGGGATAACCGGGGAGCTGTTTTTT
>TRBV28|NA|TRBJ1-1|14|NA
CASSSTDGYTEAFF
TGTGCCAGCAGCTCGACCGACGGTTACACTGAAGCTTTCTTT
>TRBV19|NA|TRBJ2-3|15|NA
CATEGRRPTTDTQYF
TGTGCCACCGAGGGACGCCGGCCAACCACAGATACGCAGTATTTT
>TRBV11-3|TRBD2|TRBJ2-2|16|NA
CASSLREGLNTGELFF
TGTGCCAGCAGCCTCCGGGAGGGGTTGAACACCGGGGAGCTGTTTTTT
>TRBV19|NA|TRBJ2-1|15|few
CASSRQALSYNEQFF
TGTGCCAGTAGTAGACAGGCCTTATCCTACAATGAGCAGTTCTTC
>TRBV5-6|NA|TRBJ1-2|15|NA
CASSSEGGLNYGYTF
TGTGCCAGCAGCTCCGAGGGGGGATTGAACTATGGCTACACCTTC
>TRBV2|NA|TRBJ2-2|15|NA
CASRPDAPNTGELFF
TGTGCCAGCAGGCCGGACGCCCCGAACACCGGGGAGCTGTTTTTT
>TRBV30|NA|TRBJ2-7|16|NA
CAWTRSTGRGKGEQYF
TGTGCCTGGACCCGCTCTACAGGGAGAGGAAAAGGCGAGCAGTACTTC
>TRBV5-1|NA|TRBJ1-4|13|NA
CASSLTTGEKLFF
TGCGCCAGCAGCTTGACCACAGGTGAAAAACTGTTTTTT
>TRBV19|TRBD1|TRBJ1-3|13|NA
CASSGGSGNTIYF
TGTGCCAGCTCAGGGGGCTCTGGAAACACCATATATTTT
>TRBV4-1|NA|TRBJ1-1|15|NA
CASSQEELGSTEAFF
TGCGCCAGCAGCCAAGAGGAACTGGGCAGCACTGAAGCTTTCTTT
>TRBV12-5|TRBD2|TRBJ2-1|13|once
CASGSGRDDEQFF
TGTGCTAGTGGCAGCGGGAGGGATGATGAGCAGTTCTTC
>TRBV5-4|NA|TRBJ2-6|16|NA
CASSLVLGGGANVLTF
TGTGCCAGCAGCTTGGTTTTGGGGGGTGGGGCCAACGTCCTGACTTTC
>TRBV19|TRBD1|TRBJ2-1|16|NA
CASRSSGTGVYNEQFF
TGTGCCAGTCGATCGTCCGGGACAGGGGTGTACAATGAGCAGTTCTTC
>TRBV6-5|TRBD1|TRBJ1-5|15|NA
CASSQQGGSNQPQHF
TGTGCCAGCAGTCAACAGGGGGGAAGCAATCAGCCCCAGCATTTT
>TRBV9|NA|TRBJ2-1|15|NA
CASSPAGSSYNEQFF
TGTGCCAGCAGCCCAGCGGGCAGCTCCTACAATGAGCAGTTCTTC
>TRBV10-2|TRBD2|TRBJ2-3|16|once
CASSVPGLEGGHTQYF
TGCGCCAGCAGTGTGCCGGGACTAGAAGGCGGGCATACGCAGTATTTT
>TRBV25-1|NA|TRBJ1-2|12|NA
CASSVQSYGYTF
TGTGCCAGCAGTGTTCAGAGCTATGGCTACACCTTC
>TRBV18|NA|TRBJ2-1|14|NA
CASSGRDRLNEQFF
TGTGCCAGCTCAGGAAGGGACCGGCTGAATGAGCAGTTCTTC
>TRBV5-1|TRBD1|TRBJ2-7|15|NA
CASSWGTEALYEQYF
TGCGCCAGCAGCTGGGGGACAGAAGCATTGTACGAGCAGTACTTC
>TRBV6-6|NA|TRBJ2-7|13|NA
CASREQAAGEQYF
TGTGCCAGCCGGGAGCAGGCGGCGGGGGAGCAGTACTTC
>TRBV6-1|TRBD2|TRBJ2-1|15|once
CASSSGTSGRFEQFF
TGTGCCAGCAGTTCCGGGACTAGCGGGAGGTTTGAGCAGTTCTTC
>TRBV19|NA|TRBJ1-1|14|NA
CASSWIGMNTEAFF
TGTGCCAGTAGTTGGATAGGTATGAACACTGAAGCTTTCTTT
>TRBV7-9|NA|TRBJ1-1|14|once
CASSRASADTEAFF
TGTGCCAGCAGCAGGGCCTCCGCCGACACTGAAGCTTTCTTT
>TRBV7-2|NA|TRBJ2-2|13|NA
CASSFTSTGELFF
TGTGCCAGCAGCTTCACTAGCACCGGGGAGCTGTTTTTT
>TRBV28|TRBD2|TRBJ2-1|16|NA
CASSSQAGATPNEQFF
TGTGCCAGCAGTTCACAGGCGGGAGCGACACCCAATGAGCAGTTCTTC
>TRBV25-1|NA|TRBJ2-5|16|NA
CASSEKLGRLRETQYF
TGTGCCAGCAGTGAAAAGTTAGGACGGTTGAGGGAGACCCAGTACTTC
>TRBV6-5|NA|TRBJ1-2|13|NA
CASSYRGYLGYTF
TGTGCCAGCAGTTACCGAGGGTATCTTGGCTACACCTTC
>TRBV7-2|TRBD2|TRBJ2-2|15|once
CASTSGGPSTGELFF
TGTGCCAGCACCTCGGGAGGGCCGAGCACCGGGGAGCTGTTTTTT
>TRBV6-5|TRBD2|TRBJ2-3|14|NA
CASREAGVGDTQYF
TGTGCCAGCAGGGAGGCGGGAGTGGGAGATACGCAGTATTTT
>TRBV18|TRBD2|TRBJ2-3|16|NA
CASSLQGLASTDTQYF
TGTGCCAGCTCACTACAGGGACTAGCCAGCACAGATACGCAGTATTTT
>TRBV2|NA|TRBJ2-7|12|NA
CATQTFGYEQYF
TGTGCCACCCAGACATTTGGCTACGAGCAGTACTTC
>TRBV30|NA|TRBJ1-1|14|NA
CAWTLGGGYTEAFF
TGTGCCTGGACCCTAGGCGGGGGATACACTGAAGCTTTCTTT
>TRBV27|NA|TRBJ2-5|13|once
CATMYGDGETQYF
TGTGCCACCATGTATGGGGACGGAGAGACCCAGTACTTC
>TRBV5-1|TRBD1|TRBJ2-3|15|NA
CASRPALDRGGTQYF
TGCGCCAGCAGACCGGCGCTGGACAGGGGTGGGACGCAGTATTTT
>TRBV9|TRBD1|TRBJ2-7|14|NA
CASSVGQGANEQYF
TGTGCCAGCAGCGTAGGACAGGGGGCGAATGAGCAGTACTTC